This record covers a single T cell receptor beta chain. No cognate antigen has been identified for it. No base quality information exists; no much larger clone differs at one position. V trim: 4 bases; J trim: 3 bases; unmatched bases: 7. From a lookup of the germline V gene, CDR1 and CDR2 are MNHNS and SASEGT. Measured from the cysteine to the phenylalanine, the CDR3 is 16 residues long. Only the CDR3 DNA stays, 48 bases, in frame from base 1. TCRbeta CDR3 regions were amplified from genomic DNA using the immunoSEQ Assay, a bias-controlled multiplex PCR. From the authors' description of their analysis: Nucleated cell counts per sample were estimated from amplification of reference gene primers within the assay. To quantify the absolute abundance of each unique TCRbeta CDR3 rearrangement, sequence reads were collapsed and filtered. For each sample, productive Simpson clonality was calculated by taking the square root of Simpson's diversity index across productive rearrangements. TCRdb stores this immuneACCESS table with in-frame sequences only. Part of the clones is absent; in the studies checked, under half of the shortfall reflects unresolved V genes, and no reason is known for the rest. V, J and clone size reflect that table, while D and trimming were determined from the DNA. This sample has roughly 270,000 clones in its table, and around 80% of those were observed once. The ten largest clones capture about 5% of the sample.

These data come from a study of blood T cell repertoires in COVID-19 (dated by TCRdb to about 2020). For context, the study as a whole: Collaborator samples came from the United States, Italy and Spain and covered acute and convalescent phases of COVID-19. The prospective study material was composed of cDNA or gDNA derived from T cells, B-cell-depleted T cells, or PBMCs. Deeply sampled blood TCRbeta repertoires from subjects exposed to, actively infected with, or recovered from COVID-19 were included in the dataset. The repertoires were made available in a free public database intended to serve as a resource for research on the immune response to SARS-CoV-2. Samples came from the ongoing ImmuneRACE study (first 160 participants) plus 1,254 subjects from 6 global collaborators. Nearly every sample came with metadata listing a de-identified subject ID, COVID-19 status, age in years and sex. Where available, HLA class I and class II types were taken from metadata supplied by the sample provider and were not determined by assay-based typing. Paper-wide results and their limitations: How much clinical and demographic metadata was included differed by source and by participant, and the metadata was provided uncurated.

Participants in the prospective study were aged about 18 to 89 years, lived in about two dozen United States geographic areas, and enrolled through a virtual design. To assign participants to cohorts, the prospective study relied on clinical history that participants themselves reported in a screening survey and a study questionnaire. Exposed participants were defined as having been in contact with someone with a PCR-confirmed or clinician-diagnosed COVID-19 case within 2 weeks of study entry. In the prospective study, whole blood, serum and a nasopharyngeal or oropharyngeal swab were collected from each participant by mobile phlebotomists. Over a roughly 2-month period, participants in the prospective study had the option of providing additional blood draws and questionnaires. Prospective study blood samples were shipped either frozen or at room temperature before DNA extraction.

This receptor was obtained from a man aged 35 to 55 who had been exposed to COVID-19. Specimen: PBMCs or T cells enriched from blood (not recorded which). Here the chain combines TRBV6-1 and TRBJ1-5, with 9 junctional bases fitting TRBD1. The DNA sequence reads TGTGCCAGCAGTGCAGTGACAGGGGGGGTCAATCAGCCCCAGCATTTT. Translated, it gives CASSAVTGGVNQPQHF.